This note documents a single T cell receptor (beta chain) sequence. This record comes from a study of blood T cell repertoires in COVID-19. Study context: Acute and convalescent COVID-19 specimens originated in the United States, Italy and Spain. In each case, the material was cDNA or gDNA derived from T cells, B-cell-depleted T cells, or PBMCs.

This CDR3 has 15 amino acids. Germline CDR1 SGHTA, CDR2 FQGNSA. V shed 10 bases, J shed 1 base, and the junction held 9 bases outside the gene matches. Membership in each cohort depended on participant-reported clinical history. Original processing methods: Researchers report that nucleated cell counts were estimated from reference gene primer amplification. Sequenced by immunoSEQ multiplex PCR; TCRdb stores in-frame clones only, minus some. That table furnishes V, J and clone size, whereas the DNA furnished D and trimming. Of hundreds of thousands of clones in the sample, 85% to 90% are singletons; the top ten hold 1.5% to 2%.

The chain is built from TRBV7-2 and TRBJ2-2, with TRBD1 matching over 7 bases. The receptor's source is a man aged 35 to 55 who had recovered from COVID-19. The sample comprised PBMCs or T cells enriched from blood (not recorded which). CDR3 loop: CANPSTGMNTGELFF. DNA of the CDR3: TGTGCCAACCCGTCGACAGGGATGAACACCGGGGAGCTGTTTTTT. The full variable domain, in which reference TRBV7-2 and TRBJ2-2 provide the parts outside the CDR3, is GAGVSQSPSNKVTEKGKDVELRCDPISGHTALYWYRQSLGQGLEFLIYFQGNSAPDKSGLPSDRFSAERTGGSVSTLTIQRTQQEDSAVYLCANPSTGMNTGELFFGEGSRLTVL.